The TCR beta chain described here comes from a study of beta chain features in type 1 diabetes. V was clipped by 5 bases and J by 2 bases, with 12 bases between them. This CDR3 has 13 residues. CDR1 is GTSNPN and CDR2 is SVGIG in the germline V gene (reference sequence). TCRB transcripts that were expressed got sequenced, as all of the isolated RNA had been reverse transcribed. The method was immunoSEQ multiplex PCR; TCRdb's version includes in-frame clones alone and lacks a portion of them. In the table there are around 500,000 clones, 9.5% to 12% of which are singletons. Only a few counts were recorded for this clone.

The receptor was derived from a woman under 30 in good health. The rearrangement uses TRBV30 and TRBJ1-1; perhaps TRBD1 as D (6 bases). The sequenced material came from naive CD4+ T cells from blood. CDR3 sequence (DNA): TGTGCCTGGCTCAGGGGCCTAAACACTGAAGCTTTCTTT. This codes for CAWLRGLNTEAFF.